Reported below is one T cell receptor (beta chain). No antigen is known for it. The entry originates in a study of cytomegalovirus exposure and HLA in healthy donors. General observations from the study: Later analysis identified 15,000 to 20,000 TCR beta sequences associated with HLA alleles, using a false discovery rate threshold of 0.05.

CDR1 is LNHDA and CDR2 is SQIVND in the germline V gene (reference sequence). Trimming removed 3 bases from V and 8 bases from J, with 13 bases in between. The CDR3 is 13 amino acids. Primers included in the PCR were 60 Vbeta and 13 Jbeta primers. The assay was immunoSEQ multiplex PCR, and TCRdb's table has in-frame clones only and misses some. This sample contains tens of thousands of clones. Sequencing used PBMCs. V gene TRBV19 combines with J gene TRBJ1-1, with TRBD1 as a possible D gene (6 bases). This receptor was taken from a male donor in good health and CMV-seronegative. CDR3 in amino acids: CASSIRDRPEAFF. The CDR3 coding sequence is TGTGCCAGTAGTATCAGAGACAGGCCCGAAGCTTTCTTT.